The present T cell receptor (beta chain) was sequenced within a study of blood T cell repertoires in COVID-19 (dated by TCRdb to the early 2020s). Notes on the research overall: Samples from collaborators originated in the United States, Italy and Spain and spanned both the acute and convalescent phases of COVID-19. Where available, HLA class I and class II types were obtained from metadata supplied by the sample provider rather than from assay-based typing. Deeply sampled blood TCRbeta repertoires from subjects exposed to, actively infected with, or recovered from COVID-19 were included in the dataset. The repertoires were released in a freely available public database meant as a resource for research on the immune response to SARS-CoV-2. The samples were drawn from two sources: the first 160 participants of the ongoing ImmuneRACE study, and 1,254 subjects contributed by 6 global collaborators. The sample metadata nearly always contained a de-identified subject ID, COVID-19 status, age in years and sex. The material from the prospective study consisted of cDNA or gDNA derived from T cells, B-cell-depleted T cells, or PBMCs. General study outcomes and caveats: Clinical and demographic metadata were provided uncurated, with the amount varying by source and participant.

TCRbeta CDR3 regions were amplified from genomic DNA using the immunoSEQ Assay, a bias-controlled multiplex PCR. On the study's bioinformatics: Within the assay, amplification of reference gene primers was used to estimate how many nucleated cells each sample contained. To quantify the absolute abundance of each unique TCRbeta CDR3 rearrangement, sequence reads were collapsed and filtered. For each sample, productive Simpson clonality was calculated as the square root of Simpson's diversity index across productive rearrangements. TCRdb stores this immuneACCESS table with in-frame sequences only. Part of the clones is absent; in the studies checked, under half of the shortfall reflects unresolved V genes, and no reason is known for the rest. The V and J calls and the clone size are those of that table, but D and trimming were determined from the DNA. This sample gives 250,000 or so clones in total; around 90% of them show up just once. The ten largest clones represent approximately 2.1% of the sample.

One collaborating source in Seattle enrolled patients during active infection and followed them longitudinally through the course of disease. Each collaborating institution followed its own protocols to collect whole blood in K2EDTA tubes. Collaborator samples were shipped for TCRbeta analysis as frozen whole blood, isolated PBMCs, or DNA extracted from either sample type. Of note for this clone: This clone's antigen is unknown. No much larger clone exists at a distance of one base, and base qualities are not known.

According to the germline V gene, CDR1 reads MNHEY and CDR2 reads SVGAGI. The junction shows trimming of 0 bases on V and 2 bases on J, plus 13 bases between the germline ends. There are 16 amino acids in the CDR3, from cysteine to phenylalanine inclusive. Only CDR3 DNA is held: 48 bases, read in frame from base 1. The sequence derives from a woman in her sixties or seventies with COVID-19, enrolled during active disease. The specimen sequenced was peripheral blood. Here the chain combines TRBV6-5 and TRBJ1-1, and TRBD1 may be the D gene, going by 6 matching bases. In nucleotide form, the sequence is TGTGCCAGCAGTTACTCAAAGGGGGTGCTCAACACTGAAGCTTTCTTT. Translated, it reads CASSYSKGVLNTEAFF.